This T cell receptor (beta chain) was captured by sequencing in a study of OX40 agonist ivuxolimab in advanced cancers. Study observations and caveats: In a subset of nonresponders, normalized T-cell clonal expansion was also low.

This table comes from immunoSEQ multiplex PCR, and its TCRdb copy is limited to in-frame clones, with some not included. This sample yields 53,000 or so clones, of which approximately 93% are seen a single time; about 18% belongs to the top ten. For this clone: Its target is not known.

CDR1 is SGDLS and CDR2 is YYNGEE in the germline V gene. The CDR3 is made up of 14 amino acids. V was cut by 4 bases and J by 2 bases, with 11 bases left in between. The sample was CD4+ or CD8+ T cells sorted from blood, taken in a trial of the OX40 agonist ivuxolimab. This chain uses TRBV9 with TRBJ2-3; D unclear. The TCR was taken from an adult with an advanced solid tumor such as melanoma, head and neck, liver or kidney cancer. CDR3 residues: CASSPGLLTDTQYF. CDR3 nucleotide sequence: TGTGCCAGCAGCCCTGGTCTCCTCACAGATACGCAGTATTTT.